The 4 T cell receptor beta chains below were found in one sample sequenced in a study of tissue T cells after allogeneic stem cell transplantation. The method was immunoSEQ multiplex PCR; TCRdb's version includes in-frame clones alone and lacks a portion of them. The table shows about 7,200 clones, with around half occurring only once. The time point here: mouse harvest day 7 after allogeneic transplant. Tail vein injection delivered 10^7 T-cell-depleted bone marrow cells and 10^6 splenic CD5+ T cells. The specimen sequenced was lymph node tissue. The receptor source for this set is a female BALB/c mouse given C57BL/6 T cells with graft-versus-host disease after an allogeneic hematopoietic cell transplant.

Points on this clone: Germline and genes here are mouse. The read gets to within 1 residue of the CDR3 end, and the germline J gene fills in the rest. The rearrangement joins TRBV26 to TRBJ1-6; no clear D. TRBJ1-6 is sorted into the ORF group, with uncertain function. Germline CDR1 is KGHPV and CDR2 is FQNQEV (reference sequence). V was clipped by 2 bases and J by 0 bases, with 5 bases between them. This CDR3 region has 15 residues. CDR3 sequence reads: CASSLTDSYNSPLYF. Partial CDR3 DNA: TGTGCCAGCAGTCTGACAGATTCCTATAATTCGCCCCTCTAC.

Points on this clone: Genes and germline come from the mouse. CDR3 protein: CASSWVTGQLYF. The part of the CDR3 DNA that was read is TGTGCCAGCAGCTGGGTCACCGGGCAGCTCTAC. This sequence joins TRBV4 and TRBJ2-2; unclear D gene. Read coverage stops 1 residue before the CDR3 terminus; the germline J gene supplies the remainder. The CDR3 has 12 amino acids. V lost 4 bases, J lost 4 bases, and 4 bases lay in between. Germline CDR1 reads LGHDT; CDR2 reads YNNKQL (reference sequence).

With regard to this clone: These gene names are mouse names. The observed sequence ends 1 residue before the CDR3 terminus, with the missing tail filled in from the germline J gene. J is TRBJ2-4 and V is TRBV16; D gene unclear. The V gene lost 2 bases and the J gene lost 0 bases, with 0 bases spanning the gap. The CDR3 has 12 amino acids. The V gene's germline CDR1 is SGHSA and CDR2 FRNQAP. CDR3 amino acids: CASSLSQNTLYF. CDR3 DNA (partial): TGTGCAAGCAGCTTAAGTCAAAACACCTTGTAC.

This clone was counted a few times. All gene names here are mouse names. The read halts 1 residue ahead of the CDR3 end, with the missing end drawn from the germline J gene. The chain recombines TRBV13-1 with TRBJ2-3; TRBD2 aligns across 8 bases. Germline V lookup: CDR1 NSHNY, CDR2 SYGAGN. V was clipped by 2 bases and J by 0 bases; unmatched bases: 5. This CDR3 has 16 residues. The sequenced CDR3 bases are TGTGCCAGCAGTGACTGGGGGGTCTCTAGTGCAGAAACGCTGTAT. Its protein is CASSDWGVSSAETLY. In full, the CDR3 reads CASSDWGVSSAETLYF.